This TCR beta chain was retrieved from a study of Ad26.COV2.S vaccination and SARS-CoV-2 variants. Study observations and caveats: People given the vaccine had a wider spike-specific TCR breadth than placebo recipients did.

Remarks on this clone: Its cognate antigen is unknown.

The treatment: around 19 received Ad26.COV2.S at low or high dose, single or two shots; 5 received placebo; per-sample allocation not given. Each sample was drawn 63 days after the first injection (of vaccine or placebo). The method was immunoSEQ multiplex PCR; TCRdb's version includes in-frame clones alone and lacks a portion of them. Of some 390,000 clones listed, approximately 90% are singletons. Germline CDR1 reads SNHLY; CDR2 reads FYNNEI. This CDR3 has 12 residues. V was pared by 8 bases and J by 0 bases, with 7 bases between. The rearrangement uses TRBV2 and TRBJ2-5; possibly TRBD2 for D (5 bases). The TCR originated in a person aged 18-65 years who received the Ad26.COV2.S COVID-19 vaccine or a placebo. Specimen: peripheral blood, collected in a trial of Ad26.COV2.S vaccine versus placebo. CDR3 residues: CASRDYQETQYF. CDR3 bases: TGTGCCAGCCGGGATTACCAAGAGACCCAGTACTTC.